This TCR beta chain was retrieved from a study of blood T cells in healthy people across ages. With a J-beta primer mix and a sample-barcoded 5' primer, a second PCR ran about 7 to 12 cycles. With 12 random nucleotides, a template-switch adaptor tagged each individual cDNA molecule. TCRdb re-derived calls from the 5' RACE reads in MiXCR, one entry per CDR3 protein. Found here are some 800,000 distinct CDR3 sequences, more than 40% of them singletons; the top ten hold about 21%. The study's findings and limits: Diversity figures based on one million T cells were deemed too low. Age advanced and TCR beta diversity per million T cells fell, roughly linearly.

The authors extracted at least 6 micrograms of total RNA per sample. Comment on this clonotype: Its target is not known.

The germline CDR1 and CDR2 sequences are MNHEY and SVGEGT. V was pared by 6 bases and J by 4 bases, with 15 bases between. This CDR3 is built from 14 residues. The J gene is TRBJ1-1, the V gene TRBV6-2 or TRBV6-3; D gene ambiguous. This receptor was identified in a man aged 55 to 69 in good health. Sequencing was performed on blood. The CDR3 DNA follows: TGTGCCAGCAGCAACCAGCTAGGGCGCACTGAAGCTTTCTTT. Amino acids: CASSNQLGRTEAFF.